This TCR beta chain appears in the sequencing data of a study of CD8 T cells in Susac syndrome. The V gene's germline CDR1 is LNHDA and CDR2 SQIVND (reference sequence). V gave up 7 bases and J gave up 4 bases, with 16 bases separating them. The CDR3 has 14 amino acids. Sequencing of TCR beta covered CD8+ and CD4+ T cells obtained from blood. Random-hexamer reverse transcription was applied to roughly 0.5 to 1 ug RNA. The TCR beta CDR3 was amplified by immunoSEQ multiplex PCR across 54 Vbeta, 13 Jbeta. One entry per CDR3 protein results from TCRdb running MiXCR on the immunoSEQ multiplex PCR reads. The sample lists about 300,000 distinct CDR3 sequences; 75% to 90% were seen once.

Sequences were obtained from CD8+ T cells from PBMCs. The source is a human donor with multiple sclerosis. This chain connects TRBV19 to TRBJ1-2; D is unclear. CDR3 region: CASTPGWTVYGYTF. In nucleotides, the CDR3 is TGTGCCAGTACCCCCGGTTGGACGGTCTATGGCTACACCTTC.